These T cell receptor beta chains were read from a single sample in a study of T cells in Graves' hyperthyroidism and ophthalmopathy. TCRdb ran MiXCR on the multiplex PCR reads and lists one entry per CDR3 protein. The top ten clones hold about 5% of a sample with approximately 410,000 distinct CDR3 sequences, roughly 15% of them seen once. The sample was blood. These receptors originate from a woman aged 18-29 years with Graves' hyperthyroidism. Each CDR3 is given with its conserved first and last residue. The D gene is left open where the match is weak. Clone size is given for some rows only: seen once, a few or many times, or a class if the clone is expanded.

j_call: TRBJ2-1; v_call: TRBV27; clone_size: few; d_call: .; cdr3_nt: TGTGCCAGCAGTGTCGGAGGGACCCCCTACAATGAGCAGTTCTTC; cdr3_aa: CASSVGGTPYNEQFF
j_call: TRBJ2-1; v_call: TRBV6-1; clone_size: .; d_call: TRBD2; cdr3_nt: TGTGCCAGCAGACCTCTAGCGGGAGGGCCCTACAATGAGCAGTTCTTC; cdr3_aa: CASRPLAGGPYNEQFF
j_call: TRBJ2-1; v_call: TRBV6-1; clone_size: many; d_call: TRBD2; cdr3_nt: TGTGCCAGCAGTGAAAACCAGCTAGCGGGGGAGCAGTTCTTC; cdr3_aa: CASSENQLAGEQFF
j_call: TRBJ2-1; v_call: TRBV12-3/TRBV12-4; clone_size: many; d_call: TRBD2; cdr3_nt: TGTGCCAGCAGTCGACCCCGGGGGGAGGGGTACAATGAGCAGTTCTTC; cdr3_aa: CASSRPRGEGYNEQFF
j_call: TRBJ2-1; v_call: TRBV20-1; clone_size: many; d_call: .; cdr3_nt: TGCAGTGCTCCCCCCGGCGGGCTCAATGAGCAGTTCTTC; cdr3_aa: CSAPPGGLNEQFF
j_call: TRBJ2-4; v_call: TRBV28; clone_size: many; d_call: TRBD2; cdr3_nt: TGTGCCAGCAGTATCCGGGGGACTAGCGGGAGGGTAGCCAAAAACATTCAGTACTTC; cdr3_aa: CASSIRGTSGRVAKNIQYF
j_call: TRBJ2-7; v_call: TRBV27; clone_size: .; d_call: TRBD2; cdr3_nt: TGTGCCAGCAGTCAAGGACTAGCGGGAGATACTGGGCAGTACTTC; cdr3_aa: CASSQGLAGDTGQYF
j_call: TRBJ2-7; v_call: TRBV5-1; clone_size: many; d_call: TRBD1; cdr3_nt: TGCGCCAGCAGCTTCTTCCAGGGGGCCTACGAGCAGTACTTC; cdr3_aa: CASSFFQGAYEQYF
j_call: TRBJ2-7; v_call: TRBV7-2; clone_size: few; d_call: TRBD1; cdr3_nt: TGTGCCAGCAGCTCCCTCGAAGCGACAGGGAGATACGAGCAGTACTTC; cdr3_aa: CASSSLEATGRYEQYF
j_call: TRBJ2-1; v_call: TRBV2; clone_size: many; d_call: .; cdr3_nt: TGTGCCAGCAGTGAAGCGCGGAATGAGCAGTTCTTC; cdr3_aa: CASSEARNEQFF
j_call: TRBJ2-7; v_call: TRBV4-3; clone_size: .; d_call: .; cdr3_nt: TGCGCCAGCAGCCAAGAGGATCGCAGTCCCTACGAGCAGTACTTC; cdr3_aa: CASSQEDRSPYEQYF
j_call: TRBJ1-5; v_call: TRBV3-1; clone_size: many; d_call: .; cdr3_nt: TGTGCCAGCAGCCCAGGAGTCGCAGGCGATTTCGGTAGCAATCAGCCCCAGCATTTT; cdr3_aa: CASSPGVAGDFGSNQPQHF
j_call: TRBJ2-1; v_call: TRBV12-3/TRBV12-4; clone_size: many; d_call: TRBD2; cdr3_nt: TGTGCCAGCCGTAGTAGCGGGAGTCCCCCCTACAATGAGCAGTTCTTC; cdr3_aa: CASRSSGSPPYNEQFF
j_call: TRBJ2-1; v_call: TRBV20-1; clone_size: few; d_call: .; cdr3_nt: TGCAGTGCTAGAGTTGGTAACAGGAGAGGTTATTCCTACAATGAGCAGTTCTTC; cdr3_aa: CSARVGNRRGYSYNEQFF
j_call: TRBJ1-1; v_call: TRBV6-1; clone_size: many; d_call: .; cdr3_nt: TGTGCCAGCACCGACAGGAGGGACACTAAAGCTTTCTTT; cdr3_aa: CASTDRRDTKAFF
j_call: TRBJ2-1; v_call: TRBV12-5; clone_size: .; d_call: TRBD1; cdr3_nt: TGTGCTAGTGCTACGGGACAGACTTACTACAATGAGCAGTTCTTC; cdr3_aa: CASATGQTYYNEQFF
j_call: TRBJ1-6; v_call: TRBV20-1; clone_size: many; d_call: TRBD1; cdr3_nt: TGCAGTGCTAGGGAGCCCGACAGGGTTTCACCCCTCCACTTT; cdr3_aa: CSAREPDRVSPLHF
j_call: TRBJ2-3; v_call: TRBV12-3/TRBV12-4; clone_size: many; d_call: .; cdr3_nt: TGTGCCAGCAGAGAGCTAGCTTCCACAGATACGCAGTATTTT; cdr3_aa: CASRELASTDTQYF
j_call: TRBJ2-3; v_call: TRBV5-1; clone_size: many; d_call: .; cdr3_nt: TGCGCCAGCAGCTTGGAAGGGGGAGATACGCAGTATTTT; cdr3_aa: CASSLEGGDTQYF
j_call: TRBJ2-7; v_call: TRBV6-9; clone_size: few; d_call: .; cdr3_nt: TGTGCCAGCAGTTACGGACAGACTTACGAGCAGTACTTC; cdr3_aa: CASSYGQTYEQYF
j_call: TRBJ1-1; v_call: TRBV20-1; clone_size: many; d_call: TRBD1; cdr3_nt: TGCAGTGCTAAGGGACAGGGGAGCACTGAAGCTTTCTTT; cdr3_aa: CSAKGQGSTEAFF
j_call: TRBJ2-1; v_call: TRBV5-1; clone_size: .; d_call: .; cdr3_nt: TGCGCCAGCAGCTTGGCAGAGTTGGGTAATGAGCAGTTCTTC; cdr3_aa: CASSLAELGNEQFF
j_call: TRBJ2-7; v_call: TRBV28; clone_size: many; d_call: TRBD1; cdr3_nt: TGTGCCAGCAGTTCCGGACAGGGTGCTTACGAGCAGTACTTC; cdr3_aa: CASSSGQGAYEQYF
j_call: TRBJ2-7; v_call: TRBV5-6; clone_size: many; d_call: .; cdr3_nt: TGTGCCAGCAGCTCGGACTCTTGGTCCTACGAGCAGTACTTC; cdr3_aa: CASSSDSWSYEQYF
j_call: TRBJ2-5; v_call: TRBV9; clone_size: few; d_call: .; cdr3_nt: TGTGCCAGCAGCGTAGCGGGTCGGGAGCTCCAAGAGACCCAGTACTTC; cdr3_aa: CASSVAGRELQETQYF
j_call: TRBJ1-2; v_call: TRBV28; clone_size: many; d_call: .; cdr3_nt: TGTGCCAGCAGTTTAGGGGACTATGGCTACACCTTC; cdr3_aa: CASSLGDYGYTF
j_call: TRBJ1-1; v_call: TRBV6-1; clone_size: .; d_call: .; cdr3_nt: TGTGCCAGCAGTGCCGATACTTGGAACGCTGAAGCTTTCTTT; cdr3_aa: CASSADTWNAEAFF
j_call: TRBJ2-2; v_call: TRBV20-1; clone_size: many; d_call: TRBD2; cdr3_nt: TGCAGTGCTTTAGATCTAGCGGGAGGCCCCACCGGGGAGCTGTTTTTT; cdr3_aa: CSALDLAGGPTGELFF
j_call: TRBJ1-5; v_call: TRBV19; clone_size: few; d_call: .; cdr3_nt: TGTGCCAGTAGTAGCGACACCCTGGGTATCAGGCCCCAGCATTTT; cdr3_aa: CASSSDTLGIRPQHF
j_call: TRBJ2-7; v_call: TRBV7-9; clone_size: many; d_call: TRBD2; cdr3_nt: TGTGCCAGCAGATTTGTAGCGGGAGGCGAGCAGTACTTC; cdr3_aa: CASRFVAGGEQYF
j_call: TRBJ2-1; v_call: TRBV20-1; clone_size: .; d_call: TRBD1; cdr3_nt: TGCAGTGCTCACAAAAGGGGGACAGGCGTTTTTCCCTACAATGAGCAGTTCTTC; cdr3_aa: CSAHKRGTGVFPYNEQFF
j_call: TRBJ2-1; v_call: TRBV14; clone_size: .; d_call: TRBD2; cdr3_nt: TGTGCCAGCGGCCAAGACCTCTTGGGACTAGCGGGAGCGGGCAATGAGCAGTTCTTC; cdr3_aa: CASGQDLLGLAGAGNEQFF
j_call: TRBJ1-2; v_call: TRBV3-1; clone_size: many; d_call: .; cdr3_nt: TGTGCCAGCAGCCTTGGGAGATTGCCAGCGGGTGGCTACACCTTC; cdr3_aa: CASSLGRLPAGGYTF
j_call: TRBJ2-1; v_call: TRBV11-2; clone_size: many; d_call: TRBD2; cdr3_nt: TGTGCCAGCAGCCCCCACCTGGGCGGGAGCTACAATGAGCAGTTCTTC; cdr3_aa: CASSPHLGGSYNEQFF
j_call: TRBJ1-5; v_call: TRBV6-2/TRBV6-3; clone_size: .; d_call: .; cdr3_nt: TGTGCCACTAAACAGGATAATAGCAATCAGCCCCAGCATTTT; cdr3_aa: CATKQDNSNQPQHF
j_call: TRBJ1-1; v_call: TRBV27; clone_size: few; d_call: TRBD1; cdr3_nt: TGTGCCGTAGATAGGGGACAGGCCACTGAAGCTTTCTTT; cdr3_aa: CAVDRGQATEAFF
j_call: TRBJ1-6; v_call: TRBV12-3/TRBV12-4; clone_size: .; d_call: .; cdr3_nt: TGTGCCAGCAGTCCAGGGGCTGGATCACCCCTCCACTTT; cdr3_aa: CASSPGAGSPLHF
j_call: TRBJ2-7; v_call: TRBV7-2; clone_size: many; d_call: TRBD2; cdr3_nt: TGTGCCAGCAGCTCCTCCCGGGGGGGGACTAGCGGACTCTACGAGCAGTACTTC; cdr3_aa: CASSSSRGGTSGLYEQYF
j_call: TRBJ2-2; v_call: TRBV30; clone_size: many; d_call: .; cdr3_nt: TGTGCCTGGATTGGTGCCTACTCCACCGGGGAGCTGTTTTTT; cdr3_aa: CAWIGAYSTGELFF
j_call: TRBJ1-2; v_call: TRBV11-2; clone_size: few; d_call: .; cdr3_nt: TGTGCCAGCAGCCCCACCAATATAGTGGGTGGCTACACCTTC; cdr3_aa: CASSPTNIVGGYTF
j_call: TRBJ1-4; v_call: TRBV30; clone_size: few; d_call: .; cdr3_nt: TGTGCCTGGAGTGCGTACCAGGGAGCGACACGTGAAAAACTGTTTTTT; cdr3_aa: CAWSAYQGATREKLFF
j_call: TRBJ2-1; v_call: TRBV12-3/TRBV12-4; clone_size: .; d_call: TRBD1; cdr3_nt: TGTGCCAGCAGTTTAGCTGGGACAGGGAGCTACGAGCAGTTCTTC; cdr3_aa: CASSLAGTGSYEQFF
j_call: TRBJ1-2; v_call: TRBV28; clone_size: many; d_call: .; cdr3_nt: TGTGCCAGCAGTTCCACCGGGACGACGGTCGTCTATGGCTACACCTTC; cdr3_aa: CASSSTGTTVVYGYTF
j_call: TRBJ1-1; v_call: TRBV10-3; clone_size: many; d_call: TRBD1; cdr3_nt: TGTGCCATCACTTCCTCGGACAGGGCTTTCTTT; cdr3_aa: CAITSSDRAFF
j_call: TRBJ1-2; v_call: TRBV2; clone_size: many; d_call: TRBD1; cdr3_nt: TGTGCCAGCAGAGCCCTGGACAGGGTCCTAATTGGCTACACCTTC; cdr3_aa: CASRALDRVLIGYTF
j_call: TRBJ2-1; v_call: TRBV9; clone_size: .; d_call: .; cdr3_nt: TGTGCCAGCAGCGTAGTTTTAGGTTCCTACAATGAGCAGTTCTTC; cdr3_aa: CASSVVLGSYNEQFF
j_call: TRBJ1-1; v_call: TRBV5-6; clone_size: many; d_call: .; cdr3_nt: TGTGCCAGCAGCTTGGCCCGGGGAAGACACACTGAAGCTTTCTTT; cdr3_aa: CASSLARGRHTEAFF
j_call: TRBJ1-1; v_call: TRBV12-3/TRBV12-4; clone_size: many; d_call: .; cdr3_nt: TGTGCCAGCGGGGTCAATAGGGTCACTGAAGCTTTCTTT; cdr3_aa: CASGVNRVTEAFF
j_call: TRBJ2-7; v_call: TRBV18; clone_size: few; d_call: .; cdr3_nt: TGTGCCAGCTCACCACCGGCACACGGGTTAGTAGAGCAGTACTTC; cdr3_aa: CASSPPAHGLVEQYF
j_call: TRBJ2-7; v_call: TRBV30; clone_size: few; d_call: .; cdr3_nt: TGTGCCTGGATTGGGGACATAAACAGCGAGCAGTACTTC; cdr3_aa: CAWIGDINSEQYF
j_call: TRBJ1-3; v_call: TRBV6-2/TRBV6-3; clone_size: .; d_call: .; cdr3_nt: TGTGCCAGCACCCTATCCCGGGACTCTGGAAACACCATATATTTT; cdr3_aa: CASTLSRDSGNTIYF
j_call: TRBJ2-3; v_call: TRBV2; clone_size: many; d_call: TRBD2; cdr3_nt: TGTGCCAGCAGCGTCGGACTAGGAAGCACAGATACGCAGTATTTT; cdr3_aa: CASSVGLGSTDTQYF
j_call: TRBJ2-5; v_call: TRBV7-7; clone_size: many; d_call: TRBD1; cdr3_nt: TGTGCTAGCAGCTTAGATGGGACAGTTCAAGAGACCCAGTACTTC; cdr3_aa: CASSLDGTVQETQYF
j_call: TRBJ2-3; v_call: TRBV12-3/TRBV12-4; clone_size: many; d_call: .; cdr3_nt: TGTGCCAGCAGTTTTTGGGTGGTGGGCGGAGAGGGCACAGATACGCAGTATTTT; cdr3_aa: CASSFWVVGGEGTDTQYF
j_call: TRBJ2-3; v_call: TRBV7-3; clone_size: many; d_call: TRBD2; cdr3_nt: TGCGCCAGCAGTATGACTAGCGGCACAGATACGCAGTATTTT; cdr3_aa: CASSMTSGTDTQYF
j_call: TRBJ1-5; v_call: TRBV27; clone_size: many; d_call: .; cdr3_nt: TGTGCCAGCAGTTCCCTCTACAGGGATCAGCCCCAGCATTTT; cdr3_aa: CASSSLYRDQPQHF